This T cell receptor beta chain came from a study of beta chain features in type 1 diabetes. About the research overall: All samples combined gave roughly 100,000,000 sorted cells for examination. Study-level points and caveats: Cells with high TCR expression could be over-represented when cDNA is sequenced.

Based on CD45RO/CCR7/CD25/CD127/CD95/CD27, CD4+ regulatory, stem cell-like memory, naive and central memory cells were sorted. CDR1 and CDR2 from the germline V gene are SGHRS and YFSETQ. This CDR3 is built from 14 residues. V was cut by 0 bases and J by 3 bases, with 7 bases left in between. As every portion of the isolated RNA was reverse transcribed, the sequencing read expressed TCRB transcripts. The assay was immunoSEQ multiplex PCR, and TCRdb's table has in-frame clones only and misses some. The sample has about 250,000 clones; 13% to 15% are singletons. Comments on this clone: Antigen unknown.

Sequenced material: naive CD4+ T cells from blood. The chain uses TRBV5-1 and TRBJ1-5, with D perhaps matching TRBD1 (5 bases). The receptor's source is a woman aged 40 to 50 in good health. CDR3 protein: CASSLGDYNQPQHF. The DNA of the CDR3 is TGCGCCAGCAGCTTGGGGGACTACAATCAGCCCCAGCATTTT.